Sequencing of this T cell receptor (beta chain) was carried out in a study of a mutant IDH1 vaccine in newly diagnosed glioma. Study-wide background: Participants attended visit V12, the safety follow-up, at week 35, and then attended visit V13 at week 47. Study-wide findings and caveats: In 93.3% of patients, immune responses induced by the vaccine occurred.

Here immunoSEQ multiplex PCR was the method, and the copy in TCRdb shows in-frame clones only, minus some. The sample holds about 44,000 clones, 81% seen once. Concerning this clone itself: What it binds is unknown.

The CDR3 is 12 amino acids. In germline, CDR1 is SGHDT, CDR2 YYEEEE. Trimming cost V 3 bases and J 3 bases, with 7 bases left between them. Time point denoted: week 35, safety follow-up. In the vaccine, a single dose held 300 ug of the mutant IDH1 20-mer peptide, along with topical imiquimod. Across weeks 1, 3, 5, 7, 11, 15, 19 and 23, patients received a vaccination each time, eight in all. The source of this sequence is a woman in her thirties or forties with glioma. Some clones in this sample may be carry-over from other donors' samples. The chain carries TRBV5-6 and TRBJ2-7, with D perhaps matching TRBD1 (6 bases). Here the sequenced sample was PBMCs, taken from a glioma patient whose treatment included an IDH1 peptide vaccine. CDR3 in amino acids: CASSSDSYEQYF. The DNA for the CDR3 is TGTGCCAGCAGCTCGGACAGCTACGAGCAGTACTTC.